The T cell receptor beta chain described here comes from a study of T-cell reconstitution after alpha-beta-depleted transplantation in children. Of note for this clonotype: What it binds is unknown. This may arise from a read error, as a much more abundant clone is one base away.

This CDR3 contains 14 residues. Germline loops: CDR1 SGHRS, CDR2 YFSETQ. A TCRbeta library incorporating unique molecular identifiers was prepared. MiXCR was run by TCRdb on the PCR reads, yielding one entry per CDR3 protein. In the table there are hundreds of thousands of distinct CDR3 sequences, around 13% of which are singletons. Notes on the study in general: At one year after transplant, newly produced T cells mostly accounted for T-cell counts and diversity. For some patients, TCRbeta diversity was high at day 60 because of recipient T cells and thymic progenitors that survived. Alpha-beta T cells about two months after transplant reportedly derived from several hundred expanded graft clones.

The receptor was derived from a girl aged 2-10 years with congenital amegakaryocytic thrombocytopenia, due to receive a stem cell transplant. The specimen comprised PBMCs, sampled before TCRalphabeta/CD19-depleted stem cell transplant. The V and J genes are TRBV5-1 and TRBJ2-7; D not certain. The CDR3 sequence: CASSLALAGDELYF. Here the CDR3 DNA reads TGCGCCAGCAGCTTGGCGTTGGCAGGCGACGAGCTGTACTTC. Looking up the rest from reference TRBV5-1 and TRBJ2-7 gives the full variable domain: KAGVTQTPRYLIKTRGQQVTLSCSPISGHRSVSWYQQTPGQGLQFLFEYFSETQRNKGNFPGRFSGRQFSNSRSEMNVSTLELGDSALYLCASSLALAGDELYFGPGTRLTVT.